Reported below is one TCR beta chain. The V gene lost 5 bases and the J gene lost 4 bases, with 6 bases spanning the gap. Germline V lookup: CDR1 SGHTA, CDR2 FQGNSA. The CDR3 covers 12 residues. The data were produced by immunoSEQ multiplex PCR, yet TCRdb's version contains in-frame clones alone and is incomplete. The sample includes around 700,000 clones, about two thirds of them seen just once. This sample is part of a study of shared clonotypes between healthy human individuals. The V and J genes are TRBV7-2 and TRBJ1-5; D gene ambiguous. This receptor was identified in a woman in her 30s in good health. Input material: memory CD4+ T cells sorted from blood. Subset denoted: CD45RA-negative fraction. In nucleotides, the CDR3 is TGTGCCAGCAGCAAAATGAATCAGCCCCAGCATTTT. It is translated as CASSKMNQPQHF.